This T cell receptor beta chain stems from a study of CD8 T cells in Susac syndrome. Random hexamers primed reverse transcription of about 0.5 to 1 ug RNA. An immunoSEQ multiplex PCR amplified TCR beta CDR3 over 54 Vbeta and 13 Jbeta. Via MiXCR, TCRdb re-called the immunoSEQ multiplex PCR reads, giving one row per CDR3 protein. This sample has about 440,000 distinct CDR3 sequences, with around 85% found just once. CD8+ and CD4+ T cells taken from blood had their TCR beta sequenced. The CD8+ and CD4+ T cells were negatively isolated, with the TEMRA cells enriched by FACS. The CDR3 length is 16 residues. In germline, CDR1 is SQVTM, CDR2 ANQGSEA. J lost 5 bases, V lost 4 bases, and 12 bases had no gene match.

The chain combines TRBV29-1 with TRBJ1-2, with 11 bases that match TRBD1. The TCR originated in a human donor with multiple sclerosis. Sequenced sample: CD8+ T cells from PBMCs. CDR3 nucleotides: TGCAGCGTTGCGTCGGACGGACAGGGGGCGGGTTATGGCTACACCTTC. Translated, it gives CSVASDGQGAGYGYTF.